Each of the 22 T cell receptor beta chains below was sequenced from the same sample in a study of T cell responses to AZD1222 COVID-19 vaccine. Produced via immunoSEQ multiplex PCR; TCRdb's table is partial and in-frame only. The data hold around 250,000 clones, with just over 90% observed a single time. Sequencing was performed on peripheral blood, taken on day 0 of AZD1222 vaccination. The receptors were gathered from an adult in good health.

The DNA of the CDR3 is TGTGCCAGCAGCAAGGGACAGGGTTCCGAGCAGTACTTC. Translation: CASSKGQGSEQYF. The rearrangement links TRBV7-9 to TRBJ2-7, with 9 positions matching TRBD1. V was clipped by 5 bases and J by 6 bases; unmatched bases: 5. The CDR3 has 13 amino acids. From germline, CDR1 is SEHNR and CDR2 FQNEAQ (reference sequence).

The chain combines TRBV24-1 with TRBJ2-2; D is ambiguous. Trimming removed 2 bases from V and 1 base from J, with 7 bases in between. The V gene's germline CDR1 is KGHDR and CDR2 SFDVKD. This CDR3 region has 15 residues. The CDR3 DNA follows: TGTGCCACCAGTGATTCCCTGGGGAACACCGGGGAGCTGTTTTTT. This sequence encodes CATSDSLGNTGELFF.

The chain has TRBV27 and TRBJ2-3, with TRBD1 matching 12 bases. With 3 bases clipped from V and 7 bases from J, the junction kept 5 bases outside the gene matches. CDR3 length: 15 residues. CDR1 is MNHEY, CDR2 SMNVEV, per germline (reference sequence). DNA for the CDR3: TGTGCCAGCAGTTTGGGGACAGGGGGCGCAAATACGCAGTATTTT. Amino acid sequence: CASSLGTGGANTQYF.

V and J are TRBV7-9 and TRBJ1-1, with 8 bases lining up with TRBD1. The CDR3 length is 14 residues. CDR1 and CDR2 from the germline V gene are SEHNR and FQNEAQ (reference sequence). V trimming: 5 bases; J trimming: 5 bases; junction bases outside the gene matches: 7. CDR3 sequence reads: CASSAGGAGTEAFF. CDR3 in DNA: TGTGCCAGCAGCGCAGGGGGCGCGGGTACTGAAGCTTTCTTT.

The chain couples TRBV6-5 to TRBJ2-7; 11 nucleotides agree with TRBD1. This CDR3 has 14 residues. The V and J ends lost 6 bases and 9 bases, in that order; junction bases with no gene match: 10. From germline, CDR1 is MNHEY and CDR2 SVGAGI. The CDR3 loop is CASRKWDRGSGQYF. CDR3 bases: TGTGCCAGCAGAAAATGGGACAGGGGGTCCGGGCAGTACTTC.

The V and J genes are TRBV18 and TRBJ2-6, with a tentative D call TRBD2 (7 bases). With 1 base removed from V and 0 bases from J, the gap between germline ends came to 16 bases. CDR1 is KGHSH and CDR2 is LQKENI in the germline V gene. The CDR3 length is 19 residues. In DNA, the CDR3 is TGTGCCAGCTCACCACGGCGGGGGCCACGCACCTCTGGGGCCAACGTCCTGACTTTC. Its translation is CASSPRRGPRTSGANVLTF.

The V gene is TRBV25-1, the J gene TRBJ2-7; unclear D gene. Germline lookup yields CDR1 MGHDK and CDR2 SYGVNS. Trimming took off 4 bases at V and 5 bases at J, with 9 bases between the two ends. This CDR3 has 12 residues. CDR3 nucleotide sequence: TGTGCCAGCAGTGGAGGTCGACACGAGCAGTACTTC. It translates to CASSGGRHEQYF.

The chain uses TRBV3-1 (or the pseudogene TRBV3-2) and TRBJ2-1, with 14 bases identical to TRBD2. In germline, CDR1 is LGHDT, CDR2 YNNKEL (reference sequence). V was pared by 4 bases and J by 0 bases, with 8 bases of the junction left unmatched. The CDR3 covers 19 residues. The DNA of the CDR3 is TGTGCCAGCAGCCCCTTGGGGACTAGCGGGGGTCGCTCCTACAATGAGCAGTTCTTC. Its translation is CASSPLGTSGGRSYNEQFF.

The J gene is TRBJ2-3, the V gene TRBV2; the match to TRBD2 covers 7 bases. The CDR3 runs to 14 residues. Germline V gene lookup returns CDR1 SNHLY and CDR2 FYNNEI. V trimming: 5 bases; J trimming: 5 bases; junction bases outside the gene matches: 7. This CDR3 reads CASSMSGMGDTQYF. The CDR3 DNA is TGTGCCAGCAGTATGAGCGGGATGGGAGATACGCAGTATTTT.

The V call is TRBV5-4, the J call TRBJ2-2; D not resolved. Trimming removed 4 bases from V and 0 bases from J, with 10 bases in between. Germline CDR1 is SGHNT and CDR2 is YYREEE (reference sequence). This CDR3 comprises 15 residues. CDR3 coding DNA: TGTGCCAGCAGCCGACCCGGCCCGAACACCGGGGAGCTGTTTTTT. As protein: CASSRPGPNTGELFF.

This rearrangement joins TRBV5-6 to TRBJ2-7, with 9 bases that match TRBD1. In germline, CDR1 is SGHDT, CDR2 YYEEEE. With V trimmed by 4 bases and J by 3 bases, 8 bases remained unmatched. The CDR3 sequence is 15 residues long. CDR3 nucleotide sequence: TGTGCCAGCAGCATGGAGGACAGGGGCTTCTACGAGCAGTACTTC. Translated: CASSMEDRGFYEQYF. The full variable domain, with the rest looked up from reference TRBV5-6 and TRBJ2-7, is DAGVTQSPTHLIKTRGQQVTLRCSPKSGHDTVSWYQQALGQGPQFIFQYYEEEERQRGNFPDRFSGHQFPNYSSELNVNALLLGDSALYLCASSMEDRGFYEQYFGPGTRLTVT.

V is TRBV3-1 (or the pseudogene TRBV3-2) and J is TRBJ1-1; D remains ambiguous. CDR1 and CDR2 from the germline V gene are LGHDT and YNNKEL (reference sequence). This CDR3 is 13 amino acids long. The ends were cut back, 2 bases at V and 5 bases at J, with 9 bases in the middle. CDR3 DNA: TGTGCCAGCAGCCAAATTGAGCGTACTGAAGCTTTCTTT. Translated: CASSQIERTEAFF.

This sequence joins TRBV27 and TRBJ1-1; 7 bases match TRBD1. The CDR3 has 17 amino acids. V lost 1 base, J lost 0 bases, and 8 bases stayed unmatched. Germline CDR1 is MNHEY and CDR2 is SMNVEV (reference sequence). The CDR3 nucleotides are TGTGCCAGCAGTTTATTGGGAGCAGGGGGGATGAACACTGAAGCTTTCTTT. Its translation is CASSLLGAGGMNTEAFF.

This clone was counted once. The chain combines TRBV28 with TRBJ1-6; D is unresolved. This CDR3 contains 13 residues. CDR1 and CDR2 from the germline V gene are MDHEN and SYDVKM. The V end lost 5 bases, the J end lost 7 bases, and 9 bases lay between the germline ends. CDR3 in amino acids: CASSLRRNSPLHF. The CDR3 DNA follows: TGTGCCAGCAGTCTCCGCCGGAATTCACCCCTCCACTTT. The variable domain in full, completed from reference TRBV28 and TRBJ1-6, reads DVKVTQSSRYLVKRTGEKVFLECVQDMDHENMFWYRQDPGLGLRLIYFSYDVKMKEKGDIPEGYSVSREKKERFSLILESASTNQTSMYLCASSLRRNSPLHFGNGTRLTVT.

Here the CDR3 reads CASSFQRGEQFF. In DNA, the CDR3 is TGTGCCAGCAGTTTCCAGCGGGGTGAGCAGTTCTTC. The chain joins TRBV28 to TRBJ2-1, with 7 bases that match TRBD2. This CDR3 comprises 12 residues. Germline V gene sequence: CDR1 MDHEN, CDR2 SYDVKM. J was trimmed by 9 bases and V by 3 bases; bases with no gene match: 2.

The rearrangement uses TRBV11-2 and TRBJ2-7, with D maybe TRBD1 (6 bases). The germline V gene encodes CDR1 SGHAT and CDR2 FQNNGV. The CDR3 length is 16 residues. Trimming removed 2 bases from V and 2 bases from J, with 16 bases in between. As DNA, the CDR3 is TGTGCCAGCAGCTTAAACTCCGGGACAATCACCTACGAGCAGTACTTC. It translates to CASSLNSGTITYEQYF.

The chain is built from TRBV19 and TRBJ1-5, with D possibly being TRBD1 (5 bases). This CDR3 is built from 14 residues. Germline V gene data show CDR1 as LNHDA and CDR2 as SQIVND (reference sequence). Trimming cost V 1 base and J 6 bases, with 10 bases left between them. In DNA form, the CDR3 reads TGTGCCAGTAGTATAGCAAGGGGAACTCAGCCCCAGCATTTT. It encodes CASSIARGTQPQHF.

The chain joins TRBV11-3 to TRBJ2-7; D unresolved. CDR1 is SGHNT and CDR2 is YENEEA in the germline V gene. V was trimmed by 1 base and J by 4 bases, leaving 8 bases between them. CDR3 length: 13 residues. CDR3 nucleotides: TGTGCCAGCAGCTTAGGTAGGCGATACGAGCAGTACTTC. It yields the protein CASSLGRRYEQYF.

The chain has TRBV5-8 and TRBJ2-2; the match to TRBD2 covers 12 bases. The CDR3 runs to 19 residues. J gave up 1 base and V 3 bases, and 10 bases lay outside the gene matches. The germline V gene has CDR1 SGHTS and CDR2 YDEGEE. CDR3 DNA sequence: TGTGCCAGCAGCTCCACGACTAGCGGGAGTAAGGGGAACACCGGGGAGCTGTTTTTT. Protein: CASSSTTSGSKGNTGELFF. Based on the CDR3 plus reference TRBV5-8 and TRBJ2-2, the full variable domain is EAGVTQSPTHLIKTRGQQATLRCSPISGHTSVYWYQQALGLGLQFLLWYDEGEERNRGNFPPRFSGRQFPNYSSELNVNALELEDSALYLCASSSTTSGSKGNTGELFFGEGSRLTVL.

This chain uses TRBV5-6 with TRBJ1-2, with D hard to call. Germline V lookup: CDR1 SGHDT, CDR2 YYEEEE. The ends were cut back, 3 bases at V and 3 bases at J, with 12 bases in the middle. The CDR3 is made up of 14 amino acids. This CDR3 reads CASSSYTSDYGYTF. As DNA, the CDR3 is TGTGCCAGCAGCTCCTACACGAGTGACTATGGCTACACCTTC.

The chain uses TRBV4-1 and TRBJ2-7; weak D call: TRBD1 (6 bases). This CDR3 contains 15 residues. Trimming took 4 bases from V and 6 from J, leaving 19 bases between them. Germline V lookup: CDR1 MGHRA, CDR2 YSYEKL. CDR3 sequence (DNA): TGCGCCAGCAGCCGTGGTCAGGGGTTCTCGGGCGAGCAGTACTTC. Translating gives CASSRGQGFSGEQYF.

This clone was detected only once. V gene TRBV7-2 combines with J gene TRBJ1-6, with 9 bases fitting TRBD1. Germline V gene sequence: CDR1 SGHTA, CDR2 FQGNSA. V was clipped by 7 bases and J by 3 bases; unmatched bases: 7. The CDR3 runs to 16 residues. This CDR3 is CASTTGQGIYNSPLHF. In DNA form, the CDR3 reads TGTGCCAGCACCACAGGACAGGGGATCTATAATTCACCCCTCCACTTT.